This TCR beta chain was retrieved from a study of blood T cell repertoires in COVID-19. Across the whole study: Both acute and convalescent COVID-19 samples were obtained from the United States, Italy and Spain. The analysed material was cDNA or gDNA that came from T cells, B-cell-depleted T cells, or PBMCs.

Methods used by the authors: Reference gene primer amplification gave estimated nucleated cell counts. Method: immunoSEQ multiplex PCR; TCRdb's copy keeps in-frame clones and lacks some. The D gene and trimming were derived from the DNA, and the V and J assignments and clone size from that table. The sample consists of roughly 70,000 clones, around 79% of them appearing once. The CDR3 covers 13 residues. Germline CDR1 SGHNT, CDR2 YYREEE (reference sequence). Losses at the gene ends were 4 bases for V and 4 bases for J; bases not matched to a gene: 4. Sequencing was done on a sample of peripheral blood. The TCR comes from a woman between 70 and 85 years old with acute or convalescent COVID-19. The chain links TRBV5-4 to TRBJ2-5, with TRBD2 matching 7 bases. The CDR3 protein is CASSPGGGETQYF. The CDR3 coding sequence is TGTGCCAGCAGCCCGGGCGGGGGAGAGACCCAGTACTTC.